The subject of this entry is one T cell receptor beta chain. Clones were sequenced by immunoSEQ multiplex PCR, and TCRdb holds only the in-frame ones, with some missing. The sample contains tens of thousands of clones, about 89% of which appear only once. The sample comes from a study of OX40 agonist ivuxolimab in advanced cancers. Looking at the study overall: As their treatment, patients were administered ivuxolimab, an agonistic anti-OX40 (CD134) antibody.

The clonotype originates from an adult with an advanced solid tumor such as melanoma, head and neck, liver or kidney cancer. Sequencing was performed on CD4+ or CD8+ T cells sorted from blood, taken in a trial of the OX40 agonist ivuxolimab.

The CDR3, as DNA: TGTGCCAGCACCATAGCACAGGGAACTGAAGCTTTCTTT. Its translation: CASTIAQGTEAFF. The chain joins TRBV6-1 to TRBJ1-1; D might be TRBD1 (6 bases). This CDR3 region has 13 residues. With 7 bases removed from V and 5 bases from J, the gap between germline ends came to 14 bases. Germline V gives CDR1 MNHNS, CDR2 SASEGT.